The 20 T cell receptor beta chains below were found in one sample sequenced in a study of CD8+CD57+ T cells in acquired aplastic anemia. Genomic DNA provided the template from which TCR beta VDJ and CDR3 profiles were obtained. TCRdb re-called the reads through MiXCR, storing one row per CDR3 protein. The sample carries about 120,000 distinct CDR3 sequences, 58% recorded once. It was patients with CD8+CD57+ cell expansion by flow cytometry who were chosen for sequencing. The sequenced sample consisted of sorted CD4+, CD8+, or CD8+CD57+ T cells (not recorded which) from PBMCs. These receptor sequences come from a human donor with aplastic anemia.

The chain uses TRBV15 and TRBJ2-7; D remains unclear. Germline V CDR1 and CDR2: LNHNV, YYDKDF (reference sequence). Trimming removed 3 bases at V and 3 bases at J, with 9 bases between. The CDR3 length is 13 residues. CDR3 nucleotide sequence: TGTGCCACCAGCAGGGGCAGACTCTACGAGCAGTACTTC. Its translation is CATSRGRLYEQYF.

The V call is TRBV27, the J call TRBJ1-1; 7 bases match TRBD1. CDR1 is MNHEY and CDR2 is SMNVEV in the germline V gene (reference sequence). After removal of 5 bases from V and 11 bases from J, the junction contained 8 bases not matched to a gene. The CDR3 contains 12 residues. The CDR3 nucleotides are TGTGCCAGCAGTCCGACAGGGCACGGGGCTTTCTTT. Translated: CASSPTGHGAFF.

This chain uses TRBV19 with TRBJ1-5; maybe TRBD1 (5 bases). The germline CDR1 and CDR2 sequences are LNHDA and SQIVND (reference sequence). V lost 6 bases to trimming and J lost 4 bases, with 13 bases between them. This CDR3 contains 14 residues. CDR3 protein: CASRVDSQNQPQHF. The CDR3 nucleotides are TGTGCCAGTAGAGTCGACAGCCAGAATCAGCCCCAGCATTTT.

The chain joins TRBV12-3 or TRBV12-4 to TRBJ2-3; D gene ambiguous. The CDR3 totals 15 residues. V was trimmed by 1 base and J by 1 base, leaving 9 bases between them. This chain's CDR3 is CASSLDSLRTDTQYF. Written as DNA, the CDR3 is TGTGCCAGCAGTTTAGACAGCCTACGCACAGATACGCAGTATTTT.

In this sample, this clonotype turned up a few times. The chain couples TRBV6-5 to TRBJ2-1; no firm D call. The CDR3 length is 14 residues. CDR1 and CDR2 from the germline V gene are MNHEY and SVGAGI. V was cut by 0 bases and J by 9 bases, with 12 bases left in between. In DNA, the CDR3 is TGTGCCAGCAGTTACTCTAAAACTAACGGTGAGCAGTTCTTC. This sequence encodes CASSYSKTNGEQFF.

The chain combines TRBV29-1 with TRBJ1-2; TRBD1 aligns across 9 bases. The CDR3 contains 13 residues. The V gene's germline CDR1 is SQVTM and CDR2 ANQGSEA. V shed 7 bases and J 7 bases; nucleotides not matched to a gene: 10. CDR3 nucleotides: TGCAGCGGCGGGACAGGGAGGCAAGGTGGCTACACCTTC. Its protein product is CSGGTGRQGGYTF.

This clonotype was seen at least ten times. The J gene is TRBJ2-2, the V gene TRBV4-1; D is unclear. CDR3 length equals 12 residues. Trimming shortened V by 3 bases and J by 7 bases, and 6 bases separated the two germline ends. Germline V CDR1 and CDR2: MGHRA, YSYEKL. CDR3 coding DNA: TGCGCCAGCAGCCAGGTGGTCGGGGAGCTGTTTTTT. Translating it yields CASSQVVGELFF.

This clonotype appeared a few times. The V call is TRBV10-3, the J call TRBJ1-2; 9 nucleotides agree with TRBD1. In germline, CDR1 is ENHRY, CDR2 SYGVKD. The V gene end was trimmed by 5 bases and the J gene end by 7 bases; junction bases not matched to a gene: 14. The CDR3 is 16 residues long. The CDR3 coding sequence is TGTGCCATCAGTCAACCGGGACAGGGACTTGAGAGTGGCTACACCTTC. The encoded protein is CAISQPGQGLESGYTF.

For the CDR3, the DNA is TGCAGTGCCCCTGAAGAGGGGCTGGAGCAGTTCTTC. Translated: CSAPEEGLEQFF. The chain has TRBV20-1 and TRBJ2-1; possibly TRBD1 or TRBD2 for D (5 bases each). In germline, CDR1 is DFQATT, CDR2 SNEGSKA (reference sequence). V was pared by 6 bases and J by 10 bases, with 16 bases between. The CDR3 loop spans 12 amino acids.

The table lists this clonotype with many counts. The chain links TRBV5-4 to TRBJ1-2; 11 positions agree with TRBD1. CDR1 and CDR2 from the germline V gene are SGHNT and YYREEE (reference sequence). V trimming: 0 bases; J trimming: 4 bases; junction bases outside the gene matches: 8. The CDR3 is 17 amino acids. The CDR3 DNA reads as TGTGCCAGCAGCTTGGCCACCGGGACAGGGGGTCCCTATGGCTACACCTTC. This codes for CASSLATGTGGPYGYTF.

In regard to this clonotype: A clone one base away is much larger, so this may be a read error. The CDR3 here is CASSQDRGPFGHEQFF. The CDR3 region has the DNA TGCGCCAGCAGCCAGGATCGGGGCCCCTTTGGACATGAGCAGTTCTTC. This rearrangement joins TRBV5-1 to TRBJ2-1; possibly TRBD1 or TRBD2 for D (5 bases each). V dropped 4 bases and J dropped 8 bases, with 22 bases sitting between them. This CDR3 has 16 amino acids. CDR1 and CDR2 from the germline V gene are SGHRS and YFSETQ.

The genes are TRBV5-1 and TRBJ1-3; D unclear. V dropped 5 bases and J dropped 0 bases, with 6 bases sitting between them. CDR1 SGHRS and CDR2 YFSETQ come from the germline V gene. The CDR3 spans 13 residues. CDR3 loop: CASRQYSGNTIYF. In DNA, the CDR3 is TGCGCCAGCAGACAGTACTCTGGAAACACCATATATTTT.

The chain is built from TRBV7-9 and TRBJ2-3, with no clear D. Trimming shortened V by 2 bases and J by 2 bases, and 8 bases separated the two germline ends. The CDR3 length is 14 residues. Germline V gene sequence: CDR1 SEHNR, CDR2 FQNEAQ (reference sequence). CDR3 sequence: CASSLNPFTDTQYF. CDR3 DNA sequence: TGTGCCAGCAGCTTAAACCCCTTCACAGATACGCAGTATTTT.

The chain recombines TRBV2 with TRBJ2-1; a weak D match, TRBD2 (5 bases). The CDR3 extends over 11 amino acids. The V end lost 8 bases, the J end lost 8 bases, and 10 bases lay between the germline ends. The germline V gene encodes CDR1 SNHLY and CDR2 FYNNEI. The CDR3, as DNA: TGTGCCAGCGTAGCGTATGATGAGCAGTTCTTC. This translates into CASVAYDEQFF.

The V and J genes are TRBV7-4 and TRBJ2-1; D remains ambiguous. Germline values: CDR1 SGHVT, CDR2 SQSDAQ. V was trimmed by 0 bases and J by 4 bases, leaving 13 bases between them. This CDR3 is built from 16 residues. The DNA for the CDR3 is TGTGCCAGCAGCTTAGCCCCTGGGCCCTCGTACAATGAGCAGTTCTTC. Its protein product is CASSLAPGPSYNEQFF.

In this sample, this clonotype turned up many times. The chain carries TRBV7-9 and TRBJ1-6; 7 bases map to TRBD1. This CDR3 is 11 amino acids long. CDR1 is SEHNR, CDR2 FQNEAQ, per germline (reference sequence). The ends lost 4 bases at V and 12 bases at J; junction bases unmatched: 0. CDR3 loop: CASSSGGPLHF. CDR3 in DNA: TGTGCCAGCAGCTCAGGGGGACCCCTCCACTTT.

At least ten counts were recorded for this clonotype. This rearrangement joins TRBV24-1 to TRBJ2-5, with TRBD2 matching over 13 bases. The CDR3 sequence is 15 residues long. Germline trimming cut 4 bases from V and 4 bases from J; bases unmatched to any gene: 2. The germline V gene has CDR1 KGHDR and CDR2 SFDVKD. CDR3 DNA: TGTGCCACCAGTGACCGGACTAGCGGGGGAGAGACCCAGTACTTC. Its translation is CATSDRTSGGETQYF.

The chain is built from TRBV10-1 and TRBJ2-1; TRBD1 aligns across 7 bases. Germline-derived CDR1 and CDR2 are WNHNN and SYGVQD (reference sequence). This CDR3 is 15 amino acids long. V shed 0 bases, J shed 7 bases, and the junction held 6 bases outside the gene matches. In DNA, the CDR3 is TGCGCCAGCAGTGAGTCGGTGACAGGGAGAAATGAGCAGTTCTTC. This encodes CASSESVTGRNEQFF.

This clonotype was counted ten times or more. The chain combines TRBV27 with TRBJ2-7, with 8 bases matching TRBD1. This CDR3 is built from 16 residues. Per the germline V gene, CDR1 is MNHEY and CDR2 is SMNVEV (reference sequence). The J segment lost 3 bases and the V segment lost 2 bases, leaving 9 bases of the junction unmatched. Here the CDR3 DNA reads TGTGCCAGCAGTTTACACGGGACAGGAGGAGACTACGAGCAGTACTTC. This sequence encodes CASSLHGTGGDYEQYF.

This clonotype appeared a few times. The V and J genes are TRBV7-6 and TRBJ2-1, with 11 nucleotides matching TRBD2. V shed 1 base and J 7 bases; nucleotides not matched to a gene: 3. The germline CDR1 and CDR2 sequences are SGHVS and FNYEAQ. This CDR3 contains 15 residues. CDR3 sequence reads: CASSLDGLAGNEQFF. For the CDR3, the DNA is TGTGCCAGCAGCTTAGACGGACTAGCGGGTAATGAGCAGTTCTTC.